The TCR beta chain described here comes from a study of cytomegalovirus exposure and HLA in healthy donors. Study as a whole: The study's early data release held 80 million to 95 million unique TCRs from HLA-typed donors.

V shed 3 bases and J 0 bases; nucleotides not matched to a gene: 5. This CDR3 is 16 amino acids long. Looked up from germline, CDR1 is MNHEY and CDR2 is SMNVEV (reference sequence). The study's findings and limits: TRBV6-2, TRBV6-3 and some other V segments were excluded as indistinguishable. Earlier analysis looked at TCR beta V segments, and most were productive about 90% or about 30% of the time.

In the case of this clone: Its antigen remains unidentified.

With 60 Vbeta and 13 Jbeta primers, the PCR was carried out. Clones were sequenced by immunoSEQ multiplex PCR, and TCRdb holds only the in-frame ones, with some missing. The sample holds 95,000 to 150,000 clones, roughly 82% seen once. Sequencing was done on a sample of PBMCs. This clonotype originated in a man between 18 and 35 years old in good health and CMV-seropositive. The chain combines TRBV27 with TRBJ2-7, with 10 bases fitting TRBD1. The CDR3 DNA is TGTGCCAGCAGTTTGTCGGGACAGGGGAGCTCCTACGAGCAGTACTTC. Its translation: CASSLSGQGSSYEQYF.